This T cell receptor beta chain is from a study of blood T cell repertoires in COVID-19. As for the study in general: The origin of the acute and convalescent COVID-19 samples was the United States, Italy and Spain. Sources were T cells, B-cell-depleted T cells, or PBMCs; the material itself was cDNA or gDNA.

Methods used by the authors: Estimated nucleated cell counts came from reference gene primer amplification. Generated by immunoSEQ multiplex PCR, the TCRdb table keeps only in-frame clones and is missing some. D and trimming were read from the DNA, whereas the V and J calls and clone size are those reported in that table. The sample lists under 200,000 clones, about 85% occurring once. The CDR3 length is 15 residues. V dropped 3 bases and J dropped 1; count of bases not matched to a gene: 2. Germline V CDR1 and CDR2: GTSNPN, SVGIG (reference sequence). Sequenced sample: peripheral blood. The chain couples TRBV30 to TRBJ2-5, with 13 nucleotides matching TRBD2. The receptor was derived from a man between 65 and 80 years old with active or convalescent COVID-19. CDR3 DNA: TGTGCCTGGAGACTAGCGGGGGGGCTCCAAGAGACCCAGTACTTC. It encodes CAWRLAGGLQETQYF.